The clone carrying this TCR beta chain was detected only a few times. This specimen belongs to a study of type 1 regulatory T cells. This CDR3 comprises 11 residues. Trimming removed 4 bases at V and 2 bases at J, with 3 bases between. Germline CDR1 reads SGHRS; CDR2 reads YFSETQ. TCRdb re-called the reads through MiXCR, storing one row per CDR3 protein. Of about 20,000 distinct CDR3 sequences in the sample, roughly 10% are singletons; the top ten hold more than 2.5%. Material for sequencing was CD4+ T cells, either the whole sample or a sorted fraction (not recorded which). The TCR comes from a human donor in good health. The chain combines TRBV5-1 with TRBJ2-5; D is uncertain. CDR3: CASSTQETQYF. The CDR3, as DNA: TGCGCCAGCAGCACACAAGAGACCCAGTACTTC.